The 24 T cell receptor beta chains given below trace back to one sample, sequenced in a study of early T cells in non-severe SARS-CoV-2 infection. TCRdb recomputed calls from the 5' RACE reads with MiXCR, one row per CDR3 protein. The table has around 47,000 distinct CDR3 sequences, roughly a tenth seen once. Sequencing was done on a sample of whole blood. The source of these receptors is an adult who was a healthcare worker with PCR-confirmed SARS-CoV-2 infection or an uninfected control (not recorded which).

This chain uses TRBV3-1 with TRBJ2-5, with TRBD1 matching 9 bases. This CDR3 is 16 amino acids long. V trimming: 4 bases; J trimming: 0 bases; junction bases outside the gene matches: 6. Germline CDR1 is LGHDT and CDR2 is YNNKEL (reference sequence). The CDR3 loop reads CASSPRQGGYQETQYF. DNA of the CDR3: TGTGCCAGCAGCCCCAGACAGGGGGGGTACCAAGAGACCCAGTACTTC.

This clonotype was counted a few times. The chain is built from TRBV11-2 and TRBJ1-6, with a weak D call TRBD1 (5 bases). This CDR3 has 14 residues. Trimming shortened V by 4 bases and J by 8 bases, and 12 bases separated the two germline ends. Germline V CDR1 and CDR2: SGHAT, FQNNGV. CDR3 region: CASSSTGDYSPLHF. CDR3 bases: TGTGCCAGCAGCTCGACGGGGGATTATTCACCCCTCCACTTT.

The sample holds many counts of this clonotype. The genes are TRBV25-1 and TRBJ2-7; 8 bases align to TRBD1. V lost 5 bases and J lost 2; bases outside the gene matches: 5. The CDR3 is made up of 14 amino acids. From germline, CDR1 is MGHDK and CDR2 SYGVNS. The DNA for the CDR3 is TGTGCCAGCAGTCCGACAGGGGATACCTACGAGCAGTACTTC. This sequence encodes CASSPTGDTYEQYF.

This clonotype was seen only a few times. CDR3 loop: CAISESKGDTQYF. The CDR3 DNA sequence: TGTGCCATCAGTGAGTCGAAGGGGGATACGCAGTATTTT. V is TRBV10-3 and J is TRBJ2-3, with D perhaps matching TRBD1 (5 bases). Trimming shortened V by 0 bases and J by 6 bases, and 7 bases separated the two germline ends. Germline V CDR1 and CDR2: ENHRY, SYGVKD. The CDR3 runs to 13 residues.

As to this clonotype: A much bigger clone sits one base away, suggesting this may be a read error. The gene calls are TRBV6-2 or TRBV6-3 and TRBJ1-1; D remains unclear. Looked up from germline, CDR1 is MNHEY and CDR2 is SVGEGT. Trimming removed 7 bases from V and 5 bases from J, with 8 bases in between. This CDR3 has 11 amino acids. CDR3: CASTHGTEAFF. CDR3 DNA: TGTGCCAGCACCCATGGAACTGAAGCTTTCTTT.

This clonotype has only a few counts. This sequence joins TRBV13 and TRBJ2-3; 15 bases map to TRBD2. The ends lost 1 base at V and 4 bases at J; junction bases unmatched: 9. Germline loops: CDR1 PRHDT, CDR2 FYEKMQ (reference sequence). The CDR3 length is 19 residues. The CDR3 sequence is CASSLEGLAGGNRSDTQYF. CDR3 nucleotides: TGTGCCAGCAGCTTAGAAGGACTAGCGGGGGGGAATCGGTCAGATACGCAGTATTTT. The entire variable domain, with the rest obtained from reference TRBV13 and TRBJ2-3, is as follows: AAGVIQSPRHLIKEKRETATLKCYPIPRHDTVYWYQQGPGQDPQFLISFYEKMQSDKGSIPDRFSAQQFSDYHSELNMSSLELGDSALYFCASSLEGLAGGNRSDTQYFGPGTRLTVL.

Many counts were recorded for this clonotype. The chain has TRBV20-1 and TRBJ2-5; maybe TRBD2 (6 bases). CDR3 length: 12 amino acids. CDR1 DFQATT and CDR2 SNEGSKA come from the germline V gene (reference sequence). The V end was cut by 6 bases, the J end by 7 bases, with 15 bases between. The CDR3 DNA reads as TGCAGTGCAAATCCGGGAGACGCGACCCAGTACTTC. As protein: CSANPGDATQYF.

This chain connects TRBV6-2 or TRBV6-3 to TRBJ2-5; the D gene is possibly TRBD1 (5 bases). The CDR3 has 15 residues. Trimming left V 1 base short and J 5 bases short, with 14 bases between. CDR1 and CDR2 from the germline V gene are MNHEY and SVGEGT. The CDR3 region has the DNA TGTGCCAGCAGTTACTTGGGGCAAGTCAGGGAGACCCAGTACTTC. This gives the protein CASSYLGQVRETQYF.

In this sample, this clonotype turned up many times. This chain links TRBV20-1 with TRBJ1-2; unclear D gene. The CDR3 extends over 15 amino acids. Germline loops: CDR1 DFQATT, CDR2 SNEGSKA (reference sequence). Trimming pared 3 bases from V and 4 bases from J, leaving 18 bases between. The CDR3 sequence is CSARGASIDLYGYTF. CDR3 sequence (DNA): TGCAGTGCTAGGGGAGCTTCAATAGATCTCTATGGCTACACCTTC.

This clonotype came up many times. The V gene is TRBV7-9, the J gene TRBJ1-4; possible D gene TRBD1, 5 bases. Germline lookup yields CDR1 SEHNR and CDR2 FQNEAQ (reference sequence). Trimming left V 4 bases short and J 3 bases short, with 9 bases between. CDR3 length equals 14 residues. The CDR3 is CASSSGLSNEKLFF. DNA for the CDR3: TGTGCCAGCAGCTCAGGGCTCTCTAATGAAAAACTGTTTTTT.

This chain joins TRBV18 and TRBJ2-3; TRBD2 matches 10 bases. The CDR3 loop spans 15 amino acids. Germline trimming cut 4 bases from V and 2 bases from J; bases unmatched to any gene: 3. Germline assignment: CDR1 KGHSH and CDR2 LQKENI. The CDR3 DNA is TGTGCCAGCTCACTAGCGGGGGGCCCCACAGATACGCAGTATTTT. This sequence encodes CASSLAGGPTDTQYF.

This clonotype was observed a single time. The chain recombines TRBV12-3 or TRBV12-4 with TRBJ2-5; TRBD2 agrees at 7 bases. CDR3 size: 15 residues. The V segment lost 3 bases and the J segment 4 bases; nucleotides outside the gene matches: 8. This CDR3 reads CASSLEGGAGETQYF. The CDR3 DNA sequence: TGTGCCAGCAGTTTGGAGGGAGGGGCAGGAGAGACCCAGTACTTC.

This clonotype was counted ten times or more. The chain links TRBV9 to TRBJ2-7; 8 bases map to TRBD2. This CDR3 is 14 amino acids long. Germline assignment: CDR1 SGDLS and CDR2 YYNGEE. V shed 2 bases, J shed 6 bases, and the junction held 7 bases outside the gene matches. The CDR3 DNA follows: TGTGCCAGCAGCGTCCAATATCGGGGGGGCGAGCAGTACTTC. It encodes CASSVQYRGGEQYF.

This chain joins TRBV3-1 and TRBJ2-3, with D possibly being TRBD1 or TRBD2 (6 bases each). CDR1 and CDR2 from the germline V gene are LGHDT and YNNKEL (reference sequence). Trimming shortened V by 2 bases and J by 0 bases, and 12 bases separated the two germline ends. The CDR3 is made up of 16 amino acids. The CDR3 DNA sequence: TGTGCCAGCAGCCAATTGGGGGGCACGAGCACAGATACGCAGTATTTT. Translating gives CASSQLGGTSTDTQYF.

This clonotype was seen repeatedly, ten times or more. CDR3 bases: TGTGCCAGCAGCTTCGACACTAGCACAGATACGCAGTATTTT. This encodes CASSFDTSTDTQYF. The chain couples TRBV7-9 to TRBJ2-3, with D unresolved. Deletions cut 3 bases from V and 0 bases from J, with 7 bases between. Per the germline V gene, CDR1 is SEHNR and CDR2 is FQNEAQ (reference sequence). The CDR3 spans 14 residues.

This clonotype was seen at least ten times. The chain links TRBV29-1 to TRBJ1-1, with D possibly matching TRBD1 (6 bases). The CDR3 is 17 residues long. The germline gives CDR1 SQVTM, CDR2 ANQGSEA. V was pared by 6 bases and J by 3 bases, with 26 bases between. The CDR3 sequence is CSVQWEGEGDTHTEAFF. The CDR3 nucleotides are TGCAGCGTACAATGGGAGGGAGAGGGGGACACACACACTGAAGCTTTCTTT.

The chain carries TRBV10-3 and TRBJ2-3; possible D gene TRBD1, 6 bases. The CDR3 sequence is 15 residues long. Germline CDR1 ENHRY, CDR2 SYGVKD. Trimming stripped 0 bases from V and 1 base from J, with 8 bases between. The CDR3 sequence is CAISESSGGTDTQYF. The CDR3 DNA reads as TGTGCCATCAGTGAGTCGTCAGGGGGCACAGATACGCAGTATTTT.

This clonotype was seen ten or more times. The CDR3 DNA sequence: TGTGCCAGCAGTTTAGTGGTCGGCACTGAAGCTTTCTTT. Amino acid sequence: CASSLVVGTEAFF. The chain combines TRBV12-3 or TRBV12-4 with TRBJ1-1; D is unresolved. The V end lost 1 base, the J end lost 4 bases, and 7 bases lay between the germline ends. This CDR3 spans 13 amino acids.

The sample holds a few counts of this clonotype. The V gene is TRBV10-1, the J gene TRBJ1-3; 11 bases agree with TRBD1. This CDR3 is 16 amino acids long. The J segment lost 2 bases and the V segment lost 4 bases, leaving 4 bases of the junction unmatched. Germline loops: CDR1 WNHNN, CDR2 SYGVQD (reference sequence). CDR3 residues: CASSGGQGAPGNTIYF. CDR3 nucleotides: TGCGCCAGCAGTGGAGGACAGGGGGCACCTGGAAACACCATATATTTT.

In its sample, this clonotype was seen a few times. The chain is built from TRBV2 and TRBJ2-5; unclear D gene. The CDR3 totals 15 residues. Germline CDR1 reads SNHLY; CDR2 reads FYNNEI. V dropped 7 bases and J dropped 3 bases, with 18 bases sitting between them. CDR3 nucleotide sequence: TGTGCCAGCATTCCTAACCGACGGACCGAAGAGACCCAGTACTTC. It is translated as CASIPNRRTEETQYF.

This clonotype was detected a few times. V and J are TRBV6-5 and TRBJ2-5; no clear D gene. With 4 bases removed from V and 3 bases from J, the gap between germline ends came to 9 bases. The CDR3 has 13 amino acids. Germline loops: CDR1 MNHEY, CDR2 SVGAGI. The CDR3 reads CASSSRREETQYF. CDR3 bases: TGTGCCAGCAGTTCCCGCCGAGAAGAGACCCAGTACTTC.

This clonotype was seen repeatedly, ten times or more. The chain has TRBV5-6 and TRBJ2-7; D is possibly TRBD1 (6 bases). V lost 4 bases to trimming and J lost 7 bases, with 9 bases between them. Germline V lookup: CDR1 SGHDT, CDR2 YYEEEE. The CDR3 has 11 residues. The CDR3 DNA reads as TGTGCCAGCAGCCTAGGGGGTGAGCAGTACTTC. The encoded protein is CASSLGGEQYF. The entire variable domain, with the rest obtained from reference TRBV5-6 and TRBJ2-7, is as follows: DAGVTQSPTHLIKTRGQQVTLRCSPKSGHDTVSWYQQALGQGPQFIFQYYEEEERQRGNFPDRFSGHQFPNYSSELNVNALLLGDSALYLCASSLGGEQYFGPGTRLTVT.

The chain has TRBV12-5 and TRBJ1-1; unclear D gene. The V end lost 3 bases, the J end lost 0 bases, and 5 bases lay between the germline ends. Germline V CDR1 and CDR2: LGHNT, FRNRAP. The CDR3 has 13 amino acids. The CDR3 DNA is TGTGCTAGTGGTTTCGGGATGAACACTGAAGCTTTCTTT. This translates into CASGFGMNTEAFF.

This rearrangement joins TRBV21-1 to TRBJ2-7; the table names TRBD2, a call not compared with the DNA. TRBV21-1 is reported as a pseudogene. This CDR3 is 23 amino acids long. The CDR3 spells CASSNNTRRGGRASGVCSYEQYF. CDR3 sequence (DNA): TGTGCCAGCAGCAATAACACCCGAAGGGGCGGACGGGCTAGCGGGGTGTGCTCCTACGAGCAGTACTTC.